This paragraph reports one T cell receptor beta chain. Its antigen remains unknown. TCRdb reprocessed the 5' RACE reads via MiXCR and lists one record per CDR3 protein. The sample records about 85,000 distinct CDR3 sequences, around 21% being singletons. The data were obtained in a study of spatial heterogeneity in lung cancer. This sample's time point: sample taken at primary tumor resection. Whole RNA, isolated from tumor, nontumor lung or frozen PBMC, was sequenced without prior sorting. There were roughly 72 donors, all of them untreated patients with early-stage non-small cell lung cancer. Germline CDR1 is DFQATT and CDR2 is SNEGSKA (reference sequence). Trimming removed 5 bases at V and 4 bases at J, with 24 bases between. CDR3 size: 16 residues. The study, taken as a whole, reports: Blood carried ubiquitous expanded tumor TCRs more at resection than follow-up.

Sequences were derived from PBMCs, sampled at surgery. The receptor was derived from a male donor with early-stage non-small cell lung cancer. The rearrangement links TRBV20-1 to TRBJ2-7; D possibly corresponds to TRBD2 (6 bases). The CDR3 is CSASPRERTYSYEQYF. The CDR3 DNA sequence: TGCAGTGCTTCCCCCCGGGAGAGGACATATAGTTACGAGCAGTACTTC.